This T cell receptor beta chain was sequenced in a study of early T cells in non-severe SARS-CoV-2 infection. Study overall: Unpaired chains resulted from sequencing bulk RNA of unsorted whole blood.

A remark on this clonotype: The antigen is not known.

Per germline, CDR1 MDHEN and CDR2 SYDVKM. CDR3 length equals 14 residues. The ends were cut back, 11 bases at V and 2 bases at J, with 17 bases in the middle. Study findings and constraints: VDJdb-based matching was biased toward anti-spike CD8 responses and missed private and CD4 specificities.

TCRdb fed the 5' RACE reads into MiXCR, producing one record per CDR3 protein. Altogether 20,000 to 25,000 distinct CDR3 sequences are present, 3.6% being singletons, with the ten largest covering 4.5% to 7%. This clonotype was obtained from an adult who was a healthcare worker with PCR-confirmed SARS-CoV-2 infection or an uninfected control (not recorded which). The chain recombines TRBV28 with TRBJ2-3; D is uncertain. Sequencing used whole blood. The CDR3 nucleotides read TGTGCCGGCGACACCCAAAGTACCACAGATACGCAGTATTTT. It encodes CAGDTQSTTDTQYF.